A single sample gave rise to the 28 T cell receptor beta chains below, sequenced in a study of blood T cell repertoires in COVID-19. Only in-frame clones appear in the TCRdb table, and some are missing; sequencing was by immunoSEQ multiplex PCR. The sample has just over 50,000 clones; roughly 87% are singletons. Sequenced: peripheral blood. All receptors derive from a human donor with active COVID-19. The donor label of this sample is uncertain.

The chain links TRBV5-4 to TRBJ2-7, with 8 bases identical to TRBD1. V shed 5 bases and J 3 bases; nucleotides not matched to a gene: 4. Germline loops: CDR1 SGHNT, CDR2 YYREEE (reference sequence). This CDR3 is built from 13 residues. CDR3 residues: CASRDTGGYEQYF. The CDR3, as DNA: TGTGCCAGCAGGGATACAGGGGGCTACGAGCAGTACTTC.

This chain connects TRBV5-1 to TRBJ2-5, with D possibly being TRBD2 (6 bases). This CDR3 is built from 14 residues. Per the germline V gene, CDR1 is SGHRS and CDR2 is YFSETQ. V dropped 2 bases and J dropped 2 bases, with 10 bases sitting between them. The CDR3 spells CASSFPGDQETQYF. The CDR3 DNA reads TGCGCCAGCAGCTTCCCGGGGGATCAAGAGACCCAGTACTTC.

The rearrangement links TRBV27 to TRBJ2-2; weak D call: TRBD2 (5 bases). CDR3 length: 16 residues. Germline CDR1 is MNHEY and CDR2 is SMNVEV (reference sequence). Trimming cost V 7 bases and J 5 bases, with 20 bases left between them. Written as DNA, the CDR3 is TGTGCCAGCACGTCTCGCCGGGGATATCGGACCGGGGAGCTGTTTTTT. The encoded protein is CASTSRRGYRTGELFF.

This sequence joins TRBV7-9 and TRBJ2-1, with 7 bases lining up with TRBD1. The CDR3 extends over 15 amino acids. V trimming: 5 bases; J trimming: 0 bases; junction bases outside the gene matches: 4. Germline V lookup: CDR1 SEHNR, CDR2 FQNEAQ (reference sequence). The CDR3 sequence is CASSRRQGSYNEQFF. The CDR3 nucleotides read TGTGCCAGCAGCCGTAGACAGGGCTCCTACAATGAGCAGTTCTTC. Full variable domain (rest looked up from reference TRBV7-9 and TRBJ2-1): DTGVSQNPRHKITKRGQNVTFRCDPISEHNRLYWYRQTLGQGPEFLTYFQNEAQLEKSRLLSDRFSAERPKGSFSTLEIQRTEQGDSAMYLCASSRRQGSYNEQFFGPGTRLTVL.

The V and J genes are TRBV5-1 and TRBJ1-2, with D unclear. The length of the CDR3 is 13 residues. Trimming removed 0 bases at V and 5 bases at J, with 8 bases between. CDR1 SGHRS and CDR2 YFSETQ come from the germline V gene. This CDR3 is CASSLDTMYGYTF. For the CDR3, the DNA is TGCGCCAGCAGCTTGGACACGATGTATGGCTACACCTTC.

CDR3 residues: CASSDYTGELFF. The CDR3, as DNA: TGTGCCAGCAGCGACTACACCGGGGAGCTGTTTTTT. J is TRBJ2-2 and V is TRBV7-9, with D hard to call. Germline values: CDR1 SEHNR, CDR2 FQNEAQ (reference sequence). This CDR3 comprises 12 residues. V shed 5 bases and J shed 3 bases, with 4 bases lying between them.

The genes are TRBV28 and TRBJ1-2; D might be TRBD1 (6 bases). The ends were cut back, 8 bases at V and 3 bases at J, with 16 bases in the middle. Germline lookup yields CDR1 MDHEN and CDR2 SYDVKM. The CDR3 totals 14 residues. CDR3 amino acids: CASGRGGPDYGYTF. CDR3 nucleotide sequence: TGTGCCAGCGGTAGGGGGGGTCCTGACTATGGCTACACCTTC.

The CDR3 spells CASSPGGDDSPLHF. The DNA of the CDR3 is TGTGCCAGCAGCCCAGGGGGCGATGATTCACCCCTCCACTTT. V gene TRBV7-9 combines with J gene TRBJ1-6; 8 positions match TRBD1. The CDR3 runs to 14 residues. V trimming: 5 bases; J trimming: 8 bases; junction bases outside the gene matches: 5. Germline V gene data show CDR1 as SEHNR and CDR2 as FQNEAQ (reference sequence).

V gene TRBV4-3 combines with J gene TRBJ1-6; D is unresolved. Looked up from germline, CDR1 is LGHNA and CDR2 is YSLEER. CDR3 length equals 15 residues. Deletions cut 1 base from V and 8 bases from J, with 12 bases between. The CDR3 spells CASSQGLVSDSPLHF. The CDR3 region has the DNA TGCGCCAGCAGCCAAGGCCTCGTATCAGATTCACCCCTCCACTTT.

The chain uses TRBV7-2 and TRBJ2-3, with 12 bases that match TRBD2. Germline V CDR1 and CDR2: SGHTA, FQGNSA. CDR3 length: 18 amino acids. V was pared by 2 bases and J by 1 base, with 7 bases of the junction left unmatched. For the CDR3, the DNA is TGTGCCAGCAGCTTAAGCCTAGCGGGGGGGCGAGGCACAGATACGCAGTATTTT. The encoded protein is CASSLSLAGGRGTDTQYF.

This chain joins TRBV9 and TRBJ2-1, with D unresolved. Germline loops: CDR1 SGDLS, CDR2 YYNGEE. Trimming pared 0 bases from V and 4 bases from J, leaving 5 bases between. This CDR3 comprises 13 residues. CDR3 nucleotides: TGTGCCAGCAGCGTAGCCCTATACAATGAGCAGTTCTTC. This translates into CASSVALYNEQFF.

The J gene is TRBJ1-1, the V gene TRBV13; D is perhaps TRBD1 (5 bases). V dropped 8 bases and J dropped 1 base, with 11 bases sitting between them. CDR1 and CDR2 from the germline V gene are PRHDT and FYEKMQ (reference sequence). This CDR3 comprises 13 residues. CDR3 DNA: TGTGCCAGCTCGGGGGAGGAGAACACTGAAGCTTTCTTT. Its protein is CASSGEENTEAFF.

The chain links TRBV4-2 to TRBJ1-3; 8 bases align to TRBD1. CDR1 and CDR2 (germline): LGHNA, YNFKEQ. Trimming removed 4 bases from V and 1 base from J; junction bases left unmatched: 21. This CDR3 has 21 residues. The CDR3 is CASSRVGLTGQGERSGNTIYF. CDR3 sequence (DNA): TGTGCCAGCAGCCGAGTTGGTCTGACCGGACAGGGAGAGAGATCTGGAAACACCATATATTTT.

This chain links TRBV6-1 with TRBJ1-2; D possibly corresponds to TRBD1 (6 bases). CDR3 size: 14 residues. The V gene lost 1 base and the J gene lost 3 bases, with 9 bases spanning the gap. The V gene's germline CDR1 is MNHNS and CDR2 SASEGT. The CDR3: CASSEDQGHYGYTF. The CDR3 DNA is TGTGCCAGCAGTGAAGATCAGGGGCACTATGGCTACACCTTC.

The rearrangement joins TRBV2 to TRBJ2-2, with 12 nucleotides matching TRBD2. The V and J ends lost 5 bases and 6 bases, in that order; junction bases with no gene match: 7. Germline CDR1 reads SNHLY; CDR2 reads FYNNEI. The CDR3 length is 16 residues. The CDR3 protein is CASSPTSGGIAGELFF. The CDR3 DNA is TGTGCCAGCAGTCCGACTAGCGGGGGTATCGCCGGGGAGCTGTTTTTT.

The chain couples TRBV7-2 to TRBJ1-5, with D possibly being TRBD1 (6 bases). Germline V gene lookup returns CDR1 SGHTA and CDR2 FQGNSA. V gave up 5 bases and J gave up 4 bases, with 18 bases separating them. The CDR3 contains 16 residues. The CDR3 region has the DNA TGTGCCAGCAGCCCATCCGGCAGGGGAACTAATCAGCCCCAGCATTTT. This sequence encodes CASSPSGRGTNQPQHF.

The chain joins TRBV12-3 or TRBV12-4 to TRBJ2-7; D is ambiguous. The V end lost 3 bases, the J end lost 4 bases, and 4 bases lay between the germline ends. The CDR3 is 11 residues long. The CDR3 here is CASSFRYEQYF. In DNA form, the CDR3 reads TGTGCCAGCAGTTTTCGGTACGAGCAGTACTTC.

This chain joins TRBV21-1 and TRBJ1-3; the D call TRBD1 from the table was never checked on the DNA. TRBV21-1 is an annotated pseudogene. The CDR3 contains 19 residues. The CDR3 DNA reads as TGTGCCAGCAGGGCCGGGACACCACACGGAATTTACTCTGGAAACACCATATATTTT. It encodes CASRAGTPHGIYSGNTIYF.

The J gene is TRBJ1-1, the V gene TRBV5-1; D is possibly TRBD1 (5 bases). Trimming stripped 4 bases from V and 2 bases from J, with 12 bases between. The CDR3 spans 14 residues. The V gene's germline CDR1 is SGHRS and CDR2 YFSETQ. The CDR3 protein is CASSLKGLNTEAFF. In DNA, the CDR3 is TGCGCCAGCAGCCTGAAGGGACTCAACACTGAAGCTTTCTTT.

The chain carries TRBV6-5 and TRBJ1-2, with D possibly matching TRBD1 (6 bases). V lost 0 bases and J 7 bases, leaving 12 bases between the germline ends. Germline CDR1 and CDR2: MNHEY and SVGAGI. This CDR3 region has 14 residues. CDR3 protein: CASSYSSYRAGYTF. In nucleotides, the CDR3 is TGTGCCAGCAGTTACTCCTCTTACAGGGCTGGCTACACCTTC.

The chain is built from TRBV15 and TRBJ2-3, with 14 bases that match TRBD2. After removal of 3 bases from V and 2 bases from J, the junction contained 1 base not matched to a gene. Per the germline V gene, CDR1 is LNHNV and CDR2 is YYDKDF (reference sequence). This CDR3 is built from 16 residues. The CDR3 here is CATSRGLAGDTDTQYF. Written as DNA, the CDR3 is TGTGCCACCAGCAGGGGACTAGCGGGGGACACAGATACGCAGTATTTT.

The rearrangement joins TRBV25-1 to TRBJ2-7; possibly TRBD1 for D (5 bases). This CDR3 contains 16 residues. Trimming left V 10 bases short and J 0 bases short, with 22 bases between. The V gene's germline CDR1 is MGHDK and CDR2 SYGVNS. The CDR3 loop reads CANVLPQVSSSYEQYF. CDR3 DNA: TGTGCCAACGTTCTCCCACAGGTGTCGAGCTCCTACGAGCAGTACTTC.

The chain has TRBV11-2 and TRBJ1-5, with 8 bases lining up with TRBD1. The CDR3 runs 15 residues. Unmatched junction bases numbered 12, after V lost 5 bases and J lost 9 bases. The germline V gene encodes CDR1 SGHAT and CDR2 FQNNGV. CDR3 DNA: TGTGCCAGCAGCCCCATACAGGGGGTAAGACGGCCCCAGCATTTT. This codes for CASSPIQGVRRPQHF. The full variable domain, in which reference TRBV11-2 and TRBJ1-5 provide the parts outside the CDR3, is EAGVAQSPRYKIIEKRQSVAFWCNPISGHATLYWYQQILGQGPKLLIQFQNNGVVDDSQLPKDRFSAERLKGVDSTLKIQPAKLEDSAVYLCASSPIQGVRRPQHFGDGTRLSIL.

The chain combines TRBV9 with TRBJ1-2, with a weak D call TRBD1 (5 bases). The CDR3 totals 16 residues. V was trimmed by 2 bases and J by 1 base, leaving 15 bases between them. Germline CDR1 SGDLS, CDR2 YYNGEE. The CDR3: CASSVDPGPGNYGYTF. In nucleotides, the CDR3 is TGTGCCAGCAGCGTCGACCCAGGGCCTGGTAACTATGGCTACACCTTC.

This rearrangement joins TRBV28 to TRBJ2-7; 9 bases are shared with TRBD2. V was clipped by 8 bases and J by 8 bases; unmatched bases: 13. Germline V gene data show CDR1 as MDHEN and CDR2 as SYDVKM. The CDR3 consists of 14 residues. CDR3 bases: TGTGCCAGCCTTAGGCGGGGGGGCGCCGTCCAGCAGTACTTC. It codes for CASLRRGGAVQQYF.

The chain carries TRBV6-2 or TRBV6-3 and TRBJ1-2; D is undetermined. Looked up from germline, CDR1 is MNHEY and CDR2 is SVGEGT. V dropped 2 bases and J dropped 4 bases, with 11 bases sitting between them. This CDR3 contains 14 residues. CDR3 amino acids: CASSYSVPPYGYTF. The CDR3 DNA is TGTGCCAGCAGTTACAGCGTACCGCCCTATGGCTACACCTTC.

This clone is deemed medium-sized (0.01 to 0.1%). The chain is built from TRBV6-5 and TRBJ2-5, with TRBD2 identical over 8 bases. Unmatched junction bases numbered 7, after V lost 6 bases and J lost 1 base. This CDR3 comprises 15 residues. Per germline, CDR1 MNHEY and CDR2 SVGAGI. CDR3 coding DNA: TGTGCCAGCAGCTACGGGGGGGCCGCCCAAGAGACCCAGTACTTC. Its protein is CASSYGGAAQETQYF.

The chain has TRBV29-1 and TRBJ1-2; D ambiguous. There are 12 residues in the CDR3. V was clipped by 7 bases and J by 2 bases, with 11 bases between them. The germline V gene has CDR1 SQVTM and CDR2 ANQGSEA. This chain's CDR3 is CSAADGNYGYTF. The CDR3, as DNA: TGCAGCGCCGCCGACGGGAACTATGGCTACACCTTC.